These 17 T cell receptor beta chains were all obtained from the same sample, sequenced in a study of graft-versus-host responses after intestinal transplantation. Profiling relied on immunoSEQ multiplex PCR, and the TCRdb table lists in-frame clones only, not all of them. There are under 95,000 clones in the sample; around 89% occur only once, and roughly 2.5% lies in the top ten. For these TCRs, the target antigens are not known. Sequencing was performed on unstimulated CD8+ T cells sorted from spleen or lymph node cells, taken before intestinal transplant. These receptors all stem from a human donor who received an intestinal transplant.

The chain employs TRBV11-2 and TRBJ1-2; weak D call: TRBD1 (6 bases). Trimming cost V 1 base and J 8 bases, with 14 bases left between them. The CDR3 runs to 14 residues. Germline-derived CDR1 and CDR2 are SGHAT and FQNNGV. In DNA form, the CDR3 reads TGTGCCAGCAGCTTAGGTGGGGGGGCCCGGGGCTACACCTTC. Residues: CASSLGGGARGYTF.

The chain recombines TRBV11-2 with TRBJ2-7; D possibly corresponds to TRBD2 (5 bases). The CDR3 is made up of 13 amino acids. CDR1 SGHAT and CDR2 FQNNGV come from the germline V gene. The V end lost 3 bases, the J end lost 0 bases, and 6 bases lay between the germline ends. CDR3 amino acids: CASSFGSSYEQYF. The CDR3 DNA reads as TGTGCCAGCAGCTTTGGGAGCTCCTACGAGCAGTACTTC. Full variable domain (outside the CDR3, taken from reference TRBV11-2 and TRBJ2-7): EAGVAQSPRYKIIEKRQSVAFWCNPISGHATLYWYQQILGQGPKLLIQFQNNGVVDDSQLPKDRFSAERLKGVDSTLKIQPAKLEDSAVYLCASSFGSSYEQYFGPGTRLTVT.

V gene TRBV9 combines with J gene TRBJ2-7, with TRBD1 matching over 11 bases. The trim removed 1 base at V and 4 bases at J, leaving 4 bases unmatched. Germline V CDR1 and CDR2: SGDLS, YYNGEE. The CDR3 spans 15 residues. CDR3 DNA: TGTGCCAGCAGCGTATACGGGACAGGGGGTTACGAGCAGTACTTC. This translates into CASSVYGTGGYEQYF.

This sequence joins TRBV25-1 and TRBJ2-7; 8 positions match TRBD1. V lost 5 bases, J lost 6 bases, and 12 bases stayed unmatched. Germline V gene lookup returns CDR1 MGHDK and CDR2 SYGVNS. The CDR3 totals 15 residues. The CDR3 region is CASSPLGTGRSEQYF. The CDR3 nucleotides are TGTGCCAGCAGTCCCTTGGGGACAGGACGGAGCGAGCAGTACTTC.

V gene TRBV6-5 combines with J gene TRBJ2-2; TRBD2 matches at 10 bases. This CDR3 comprises 16 residues. Germline CDR1 reads MNHEY; CDR2 reads SVGAGI. The trim removed 0 bases at V and 3 bases at J, leaving 1 base unmatched. In nucleotides, the CDR3 is TGTGCCAGCAGTTACTCGAGCGGGGGGGACACCGGGGAGCTGTTTTTT. Amino acid sequence: CASSYSSGGDTGELFF.

The V and J genes are TRBV27 and TRBJ1-2, with D perhaps matching TRBD1 (6 bases). The CDR3 has 16 residues. The V gene lost 5 bases and the J gene lost 2 bases, with 18 bases spanning the gap. Germline-derived CDR1 and CDR2 are MNHEY and SMNVEV (reference sequence). CDR3 region: CASSPLGGAGNYGYTF. In DNA, the CDR3 is TGTGCCAGCAGTCCCTTGGGGGGGGCGGGCAACTATGGCTACACCTTC.

About this clone itself: At one end the junction does not follow the germline gene, possibly because of a read error. The chain uses TRBV7-7 and TRBJ2-7, with TRBD1 matching 11 bases. The CDR3 loop spans 15 amino acids. CDR1 SSHAT and CDR2 FNYEAQ come from the germline V gene (reference sequence). The CDR3 here is CASSKGQGASYEQYF. The CDR3 DNA is TGTGCTAGCAGCAAAGGACAGGGGGCCTCCTACGAGCAGTACTTC. Full variable domain (missing parts from reference TRBV7-7 and TRBJ2-7): GAGVSQSPRYKVTKRGQDVTLRCDPISSHATLYWYQQALGQGPEFLTYFNYEAQPDKSGLPSDRFSAERPEGSISTLTIQRTEQRDSAMYRCASSKGQGASYEQYFGPGTRLTVT.

This chain connects TRBV28 to TRBJ2-5; 7 bases match TRBD2. Trimming took 5 bases from V and 5 from J; bases not matched to a gene: 11. Germline CDR1 reads MDHEN; CDR2 reads SYDVKM. There are 15 residues in the CDR3. The CDR3 sequence is CASSGGAGDPETQYF. DNA for the CDR3: TGTGCCAGCAGTGGTGGGGCGGGGGACCCGGAGACCCAGTACTTC.

The V and J genes are TRBV11-2 and TRBJ2-5; 16 bases line up with TRBD2. V was pared by 5 bases and J by 0 bases, with 6 bases of the junction left unmatched. Per the germline V gene, CDR1 is SGHAT and CDR2 is FQNNGV. The CDR3 loop spans 18 amino acids. CDR3 sequence reads: CASSTGLAGGPDQETQYF. The CDR3 bases are TGTGCCAGCAGCACGGGACTAGCGGGGGGGCCGGACCAAGAGACCCAGTACTTC.

This clone was counted a few times. J is TRBJ2-7 and V is TRBV5-1, with 7 bases matching TRBD1. CDR1 is SGHRS, CDR2 YFSETQ, per germline. CDR3 size: 14 residues. J gave up 0 bases and V 1 base, and 1 base lay outside the gene matches. The CDR3 loop reads CASSLTGASYEQYF. CDR3 sequence (DNA): TGCGCCAGCAGCTTGACAGGGGCCTCCTACGAGCAGTACTTC.

This CDR3 is CASSPQGALYYGYTF. In DNA form, the CDR3 reads TGTGCCAGCAGTCCACAGGGGGCCCTCTACTATGGCTACACCTTC. V and J are TRBV27 and TRBJ1-2; 9 bases align to TRBD1. Germline CDR1 reads MNHEY; CDR2 reads SMNVEV (reference sequence). This CDR3 has 15 residues. V gave up 5 bases and J gave up 3 bases; unmatched junction bases: 7.

The chain links TRBV28 to TRBJ2-3; 14 bases are a match to TRBD2. V trimming: 3 bases; J trimming: 1 base; junction bases outside the gene matches: 3. The CDR3 loop spans 17 amino acids. Germline V gene lookup returns CDR1 MDHEN and CDR2 SYDVKM. The CDR3 is CASSFGGLAGGTDTQYF. As DNA, the CDR3 is TGTGCCAGCAGTTTCGGGGGACTAGCGGGAGGCACAGATACGCAGTATTTT. Combining the CDR3 with reference TRBV28 and TRBJ2-3 gives the whole variable domain DVKVTQSSRYLVKRTGEKVFLECVQDMDHENMFWYRQDPGLGLRLIYFSYDVKMKEKGDIPEGYSVSREKKERFSLILESASTNQTSMYLCASSFGGLAGGTDTQYFGPGTRLTVL.

The chain couples TRBV15 to TRBJ1-2; D is unclear. Trimming left V 3 bases short and J 0 bases short, with 23 bases between. CDR3 length: 19 amino acids. CDR1 is LNHNV, CDR2 YYDKDF, per germline (reference sequence). Written as DNA, the CDR3 is TGTGCCACCAGCAGGGAGCCCAGAAGGAGGGAGATGCCTAACTATGGCTACACCTTC. Its protein is CATSREPRRREMPNYGYTF.

The chain has TRBV4-1 and TRBJ2-3; a possible D gene is TRBD2 (6 bases). The CDR3 length is 15 residues. CDR1 MGHRA and CDR2 YSYEKL come from the germline V gene. V lost 2 bases and J 2 bases, leaving 11 bases between the germline ends. The chain's CDR3 is CASSQTGGTTDTQYF. The CDR3 coding sequence is TGCGCCAGCAGCCAAACTGGCGGGACCACAGATACGCAGTATTTT.

This chain joins TRBV28 and TRBJ1-1; 9 bases map to TRBD1. V shed 3 bases, J shed 4 bases, and the junction held 9 bases outside the gene matches. The length of the CDR3 is 16 residues. Germline V gene data show CDR1 as MDHEN and CDR2 as SYDVKM. The CDR3 DNA is TGTGCCAGCAGTTTCGTCCCTGGACAGGGGACCACTGAAGCTTTCTTT. Translation gives CASSFVPGQGTTEAFF.

CDR3 in amino acids: CASSSRRGTYEQYF. CDR3 nucleotide sequence: TGTGCCAGCAGTTCTCGACGGGGTACCTACGAGCAGTACTTC. The genes are TRBV28 and TRBJ2-7, with a tentative D call TRBD2 (5 bases). The CDR3 sequence is 14 residues long. Trimming shortened V by 4 bases and J by 2 bases, and 12 bases separated the two germline ends. Germline V gene sequence: CDR1 MDHEN, CDR2 SYDVKM.

The rearrangement links TRBV5-1 to TRBJ1-5; 12 nucleotides agree with TRBD1. The germline gives CDR1 SGHRS, CDR2 YFSETQ. The CDR3 consists of 16 residues. After removal of 1 base from V and 6 bases from J, the junction contained 5 bases not matched to a gene. Here the CDR3 DNA reads TGCGCCAGCAGCTTGAGGGACAGGGGGCCTGCTCAGCCCCAGCATTTT. This translates into CASSLRDRGPAQPQHF.